The 28 T cell receptor beta chains given below trace back to one sample, sequenced in a study of T cell responses to AZD1222 COVID-19 vaccine. Clones were sequenced by immunoSEQ multiplex PCR, and TCRdb holds only the in-frame ones, with some missing. This sample has 100,000 to 150,000 clones; about nine tenths occur once, and the top ten carry roughly 6.3%. Here the sequenced sample was peripheral blood, taken on day 0 of AZD1222 vaccination. Source of these receptors: an adult in good health.

A single count supports this clone. The genes are TRBV5-1 and TRBJ2-3; 8 nucleotides line up with TRBD2. Germline lookup yields CDR1 SGHRS and CDR2 YFSETQ. This CDR3 comprises 16 residues. Unmatched junction bases numbered 7, after V lost 0 bases and J lost 4 bases. The CDR3 DNA sequence: TGCGCCAGCAGCTTGGCCTCGCGGGGGGCGTCAGATACGCAGTATTTT. Translating it yields CASSLASRGASDTQYF.

For the CDR3, the DNA is TGTGCCAGCAGTGTATTACAGGGAGCCGAGCAGTACTTC. Translating gives CASSVLQGAEQYF. The V call is TRBV25-1, the J call TRBJ2-7; D is possibly TRBD1 (6 bases). Germline CDR1 reads MGHDK; CDR2 reads SYGVNS. The length of the CDR3 is 13 residues. Trimming removed 4 bases from V and 6 bases from J, with 13 bases in between.

This clone occurred a few times. The rearrangement joins TRBV10-2 to TRBJ1-2; D unresolved. There are 13 residues in the CDR3. Per germline, CDR1 WSHSY and CDR2 SAAADI. V lost 3 bases and J lost 2, with 7 bases in between. The CDR3 DNA reads TGCGCCAGCAGTGATTTTGAGAACTATGGCTACACCTTC. It yields the protein CASSDFENYGYTF.

This rearrangement joins TRBV11-2 to TRBJ2-2; the D is unclear. This CDR3 spans 12 amino acids. Trimming left V 5 bases short and J 4 bases short, with 5 bases between. The germline gives CDR1 SGHAT, CDR2 FQNNGV. The CDR3 region is CASSVLTGELFF. As DNA, the CDR3 is TGTGCCAGCAGCGTCCTCACCGGGGAGCTGTTTTTT.

This chain links TRBV5-1 with TRBJ1-4; D unclear. CDR1 and CDR2 from the germline V gene are SGHRS and YFSETQ. This CDR3 has 14 amino acids. V gave up 1 base and J gave up 4 bases, with 8 bases separating them. The DNA of the CDR3 is TGCGCCAGCAGCTTGACACAATTTAATGAAAAACTGTTTTTT. It translates to CASSLTQFNEKLFF. The full variable domain, its missing parts supplied by reference TRBV5-1 and TRBJ1-4, is KAGVTQTPRYLIKTRGQQVTLSCSPISGHRSVSWYQQTPGQGLQFLFEYFSETQRNKGNFPGRFSGRQFSNSRSEMNVSTLELGDSALYLCASSLTQFNEKLFFGSGTQLSVL.

The V call is TRBV4-1, the J call TRBJ1-1; D gene uncertain. This CDR3 comprises 16 residues. Germline CDR1 MGHRA, CDR2 YSYEKL. The V end lost 0 bases, the J end lost 0 bases, and 11 bases lay between the germline ends. CDR3 sequence: CASSQEPPAMNTEAFF. The CDR3 bases are TGCGCCAGCAGCCAAGAACCCCCGGCTATGAACACTGAAGCTTTCTTT.

CDR3 sequence: CASSPQGGRIGHEQFF. CDR3 coding DNA: TGTGCCAGCAGCCCTCAAGGAGGGAGGATTGGGCATGAGCAGTTCTTC. V and J are TRBV7-9 and TRBJ2-1; D perhaps matches TRBD2 (6 bases). The CDR3 runs 16 residues. Germline assignment: CDR1 SEHNR and CDR2 FQNEAQ (reference sequence). V was trimmed by 5 bases and J by 8 bases, leaving 22 bases between them.

V usage is TRBV6-5 and J usage is TRBJ1-1; 7 positions agree with TRBD1. Per the germline V gene, CDR1 is MNHEY and CDR2 is SVGAGI. V was pared by 5 bases and J by 11 bases, with 17 bases of the junction left unmatched. The CDR3 has 15 residues. CDR3 nucleotide sequence: TGTGCCAGCAGTCCGGGCAGGGGGTTGGGGGAACGGGCTTTCTTT. This encodes CASSPGRGLGERAFF.

The rearrangement uses TRBV11-2 and TRBJ2-1, with D possibly TRBD2 on 6 matching bases. CDR3 length: 15 amino acids. With 7 bases removed from V and 8 bases from J, the gap between germline ends came to 21 bases. Per the germline V gene, CDR1 is SGHAT and CDR2 is FQNNGV. The CDR3 DNA is TGTGCCAGCACCCGGGCGGGGTCCCGAGGCGATGAGCAGTTCTTC. It translates to CASTRAGSRGDEQFF.

V and J are TRBV30 and TRBJ1-1, with D possibly matching TRBD1 (6 bases). V was pared by 0 bases and J by 4 bases, with 9 bases between. Germline CDR1 reads GTSNPN; CDR2 reads SVGIG (reference sequence). The CDR3 length is 13 residues. The CDR3 is CAWSVGGGTEAFF. DNA for the CDR3: TGTGCCTGGAGTGTAGGGGGGGGCACTGAAGCTTTCTTT.

This chain uses TRBV7-8 with TRBJ1-5; D ambiguous. Trimming pared 5 bases from V and 6 bases from J, leaving 14 bases between. This CDR3 has 14 residues. Looked up from germline, CDR1 is SGHVS and CDR2 is FQNEAQ. CDR3 DNA sequence: TGTGCCAGCAGCCGACCGGGTTGGGGTCAGCCCCAGCATTTT. This gives the protein CASSRPGWGQPQHF.

V gene TRBV2 combines with J gene TRBJ2-5, with TRBD1 matching 7 bases. The CDR3 consists of 14 residues. Unmatched junction bases numbered 6, after V lost 4 bases and J lost 4 bases. CDR1 and CDR2 from the germline V gene are SNHLY and FYNNEI. CDR3 in amino acids: CASSGRTGGETQYF. CDR3 nucleotides: TGTGCCAGCAGTGGGCGGACAGGCGGAGAGACCCAGTACTTC.

The rearrangement uses TRBV11-1 and TRBJ2-7, with D possibly being TRBD1 (6 bases). Trimming removed 0 bases from V and 5 bases from J, with 8 bases in between. The CDR3 contains 13 residues. Germline-derived CDR1 and CDR2 are SGHAT and FQDESV (reference sequence). CDR3 coding DNA: TGTGCCAGCAGCTTAGCCCACAGGGACGAGCAGTACTTC. Its translation is CASSLAHRDEQYF.

This clone was seen once. The chain links TRBV2 to TRBJ1-6, with D tentatively TRBD1 (5 bases). Germline values: CDR1 SNHLY, CDR2 FYNNEI. The CDR3 runs 13 residues. V was pared by 3 bases and J by 6 bases, with 6 bases between. CDR3 region: CASSDDSNSPLHF. CDR3 sequence (DNA): TGTGCCAGCAGTGATGACAGTAATTCACCCCTCCACTTT.

The rearrangement joins TRBV6-5 to TRBJ1-4; D is unclear. This CDR3 is 11 amino acids long. The V gene lost 7 bases and the J gene lost 11 bases, with 11 bases spanning the gap. Germline V gene sequence: CDR1 MNHEY, CDR2 SVGAGI. The CDR3: CASISGGKLFF. The CDR3 nucleotides read TGTGCCAGCATATCCGGTGGGAAACTGTTTTTT.

The rearrangement links TRBV7-2 to TRBJ2-3; the match to TRBD2 covers 11 bases. The CDR3 has 18 amino acids. V shed 6 bases and J 0 bases; nucleotides not matched to a gene: 11. Looked up from germline, CDR1 is SGHTA and CDR2 is FQGNSA. In DNA form, the CDR3 reads TGTGCCAGCAGTCCGGGACTAGCGGTACTAATTAGCACAGATACGCAGTATTTT. This sequence encodes CASSPGLAVLISTDTQYF.

V is TRBV18 and J is TRBJ2-7, with D perhaps being TRBD1 or TRBD2 (5 bases each). The CDR3 contains 13 residues. Germline V lookup: CDR1 KGHSH, CDR2 LQKENI. V gave up 1 base and J gave up 5 bases, with 9 bases separating them. CDR3 sequence: CASSPQGTHEQYF. The CDR3 nucleotides are TGTGCCAGCTCACCACAGGGGACCCACGAGCAGTACTTC.

The V gene is TRBV6-2 or TRBV6-3, the J gene TRBJ2-3; 7 bases are shared with TRBD2. There are 16 residues in the CDR3. J gave up 2 bases and V 0 bases, and 5 bases lay outside the gene matches. Germline V gene lookup returns CDR1 MNHEY and CDR2 SVGEGT. The CDR3 sequence is CASSYSGTTPTDTQYF. The CDR3, as DNA: TGTGCCAGCAGTTACTCGGGGACTACCCCCACAGATACGCAGTATTTT.

The V call is TRBV15, the J call TRBJ2-3; D remains unclear. The CDR3 loop spans 13 amino acids. Trimming removed 1 base at V and 4 bases at J, with 6 bases between. CDR1 is LNHNV, CDR2 YYDKDF, per germline (reference sequence). The CDR3 spells CATSRVAPDTQYF. As DNA, the CDR3 is TGTGCCACCAGCAGAGTGGCCCCAGATACGCAGTATTTT.

The chain uses TRBV2 and TRBJ2-2; D gene uncertain. Trimming took off 6 bases at V and 1 base at J, with 3 bases between the two ends. Germline V gene sequence: CDR1 SNHLY, CDR2 FYNNEI. This CDR3 region has 12 residues. The CDR3, as DNA: TGTGCCAGCAGACAGAACACCGGGGAGCTGTTTTTT. Its translation is CASRQNTGELFF.

This chain connects TRBV19 to TRBJ1-2; D might be TRBD1 (5 bases). Germline V gene sequence: CDR1 LNHDA, CDR2 SQIVND (reference sequence). Trimming pared 3 bases from V and 0 bases from J, leaving 11 bases between. This CDR3 region has 15 residues. CDR3 sequence: CASSMEDSPNYGYTF. The CDR3 nucleotides are TGTGCCAGTAGTATGGAAGACAGTCCTAACTATGGCTACACCTTC.

The chain has TRBV12-3 or TRBV12-4 and TRBJ1-1; D might be TRBD1 (6 bases). V was trimmed by 5 bases and J by 10 bases, leaving 14 bases between them. This CDR3 contains 12 residues. The CDR3 DNA follows: TGTGCCAGCAGTCCCTTACAGGGCACAGCTTTCTTT. Translated, it gives CASSPLQGTAFF.

V and J are TRBV6-5 and TRBJ1-6; D call uncertain. Per germline, CDR1 MNHEY and CDR2 SVGAGI. Trimming pared 2 bases from V and 7 bases from J, leaving 12 bases between. This CDR3 has 15 amino acids. The CDR3 DNA follows: TGTGCCAGCAGTTACCAACCCGCTACCAATTCACCCCTCCACTTT. Its translation is CASSYQPATNSPLHF.

This clone is medium-sized (0.01 to 0.1%) within its sample. The chain recombines TRBV28 with TRBJ2-7; D is perhaps TRBD2 (5 bases). Germline V gives CDR1 MDHEN, CDR2 SYDVKM. The CDR3 runs to 15 residues. Trimming stripped 3 bases from V and 6 bases from J, with 18 bases between. CDR3: CASSLPEGTLAEQYF. As DNA, the CDR3 is TGTGCCAGCAGTTTGCCCGAGGGAACCCTCGCCGAGCAGTACTTC.

The V gene is TRBV20-1, the J gene TRBJ2-5; unclear D gene. CDR3 length: 11 residues. The germline V and J ends were trimmed by 1 base and 4 bases, with 4 bases remaining between them. In germline, CDR1 is DFQATT, CDR2 SNEGSKA (reference sequence). The CDR3 DNA sequence: TGCAGTGCTAGAGTAGGAGAGACCCAGTACTTC. Residues: CSARVGETQYF.

The chain couples TRBV7-9 to TRBJ2-5, with D perhaps matching TRBD2 (7 bases). Trimming shortened V by 6 bases and J by 7 bases, and 21 bases separated the two germline ends. The germline gives CDR1 SEHNR, CDR2 FQNEAQ (reference sequence). The CDR3 runs to 15 residues. This chain's CDR3 is CASRPVGRGAGTQYF. Here the CDR3 DNA reads TGTGCCAGCAGACCTGTGGGTCGGGGGGCGGGGACCCAGTACTTC.

This chain joins TRBV2 and TRBJ1-3, with TRBD1 matching over 9 bases. V trimming: 6 bases; J trimming: 3 bases; junction bases outside the gene matches: 15. CDR3 length: 18 amino acids. Per germline, CDR1 SNHLY and CDR2 FYNNEI. CDR3 loop: CASRENRGRVSGGNTIYF. The DNA for the CDR3 is TGTGCCAGCAGGGAAAACAGGGGGCGCGTATCTGGTGGAAACACCATATATTTT.

The genes are TRBV7-2 and TRBJ1-2; D gene uncertain. V gave up 4 bases and J gave up 6 bases, with 9 bases separating them. From germline, CDR1 is SGHTA and CDR2 FQGNSA. The CDR3 covers 12 residues. The CDR3 loop reads CASSYNTNGYTF. The CDR3 DNA is TGTGCCAGCAGCTACAATACCAATGGCTACACCTTC.